This T cell receptor (beta chain) is drawn from a study of regulatory T cells in long-lasting Graves disease. Study outcomes and limitations: Small sample size may have lowered accuracy.

Time point specified: persistent/refractory GD, antithyroid drugs over 5 years with positive TRAb. After RNA was extracted from PBMCs, the TCR library was made from it. With regard to this clonotype: Antigen: not known.

Combining iRepertoire HTBI primers with Arm-PCR of CDR3 regions, the authors built TCR beta libraries. TCRdb passed the multiplex PCR reads through MiXCR, listing each CDR3 protein once. The table shows about 420,000 distinct CDR3 sequences, with about 20% occurring only once. The germline V gene encodes CDR1 SGDLS and CDR2 YYNGEE. V lost 0 bases and J lost 6, with 10 bases in between. The CDR3 is made up of 14 amino acids. V is TRBV9 and J is TRBJ1-5; D is uncertain. This TCR derives from a female donor with Graves disease. The input for sequencing was peripheral blood mononuclear cells (PBMCs), taken when the disease was refractory, from a patient treated with antithyroid drugs. CDR3 DNA: TGTGCCAGCAGCGTAGGGACTAACACTCAGCCCCAGCATTTT. Amino acids: CASSVGTNTQPQHF. Combining the CDR3 with reference TRBV9 and TRBJ1-5 gives the whole variable domain DSGVTQTPKHLITATGQRVTLRCSPRSGDLSVYWYQQSLDQGLQFLIQYYNGEERAKGNILERFSAQQFPDLHSELNLSSLELGDSALYFCASSVGTNTQPQHFGDGTRLSIL.